The 15 T cell receptor beta chains reported below all come from one sample, sequenced in a study of T cell changes during pregnancy in multiple sclerosis (dated by TCRdb to about 2019). The method behind the library was the immunoSEQ multiplex PCR assay. This immuneACCESS table, as held by TCRdb, lists in-frame sequences with V and J called but not all clones. Of the missing ones, under half trace to an unresolved V gene in checked studies; the others have no known cause. The sample data list tens of thousands of clones, and around nine tenths of these were observed just once. The leading ten clones occupy around 0.3% of the sample. The input for sequencing was CD4+ T cells from peripheral blood mononuclear cells, taken in the third trimester of pregnancy. The receptor set was obtained from a female donor in good health, enrolled as a control in a pregnancy study.

V gene TRBV27 combines with J gene TRBJ1-1; 7 bases align to TRBD1. Unmatched junction bases numbered 9, after V lost 2 bases and J lost 6 bases. Germline CDR1 reads MNHEY; CDR2 reads SMNVEV (reference sequence). This CDR3 has 15 amino acids. CDR3 region: CASSLVGGHMAEAFF. The CDR3 DNA follows: TGTGCCAGCAGTTTAGTAGGGGGCCATATGGCTGAAGCTTTCTTT.

The V gene is TRBV4-3, the J gene TRBJ1-1; TRBD1 aligns across 9 bases. The germline V gene has CDR1 LGHNA and CDR2 YSLEER. This CDR3 has 16 amino acids. The ends lost 8 bases at V and 4 bases at J; junction bases unmatched: 14. The CDR3 sequence: CASSRDRVLLGTEAFF. The CDR3 DNA reads as TGCGCCAGCTCCCGGGACAGGGTTTTGTTAGGCACTGAAGCTTTCTTT.

The V gene is TRBV9, the J gene TRBJ1-2; no clear D. This CDR3 is 14 amino acids long. Trimming shortened V by 0 bases and J by 5 bases, and 11 bases separated the two germline ends. Germline values: CDR1 SGDLS, CDR2 YYNGEE. The CDR3 DNA reads TGTGCCAGCAGCGTAGATCAGGCTGGATATGGCTACACCTTC. Protein product: CASSVDQAGYGYTF.

This rearrangement joins TRBV18 to TRBJ1-6, with D perhaps matching TRBD1 (6 bases). Germline V gene sequence: CDR1 KGHSH, CDR2 LQKENI. The CDR3 totals 15 residues. V was pared by 3 bases and J by 5 bases, with 11 bases between. In nucleotides, the CDR3 is TGTGCCAGCTCACCCGGGACACCGGATAATTCACCCCTCCACTTT. It yields the protein CASSPGTPDNSPLHF.

The chain is built from TRBV21-1 and TRBJ1-5; the table's D call of TRBD1 was not tested on the DNA. TRBV21-1 is noted as a pseudogene. The CDR3 runs 15 residues. CDR3 DNA: TGTGCCAGCAGCAAAGGCAGGGCAGGGAAGCAGCCCCAGCATTTT. Protein sequence: CASSKGRAGKQPQHF.

The genes are TRBV29-1 and TRBJ1-2; D is possibly TRBD1 (5 bases). Trimming removed 7 bases from V and 4 bases from J, with 19 bases in between. This CDR3 is 14 amino acids long. Germline V gene sequence: CDR1 SQVTM, CDR2 ANQGSEA. The CDR3: CSGWGAPGGYGYTF. The CDR3 region has the DNA TGCAGCGGCTGGGGAGCCCCGGGGGGCTATGGCTACACCTTC.

The chain employs TRBV7-9 and TRBJ2-5; no reliable D call. Germline V gene sequence: CDR1 SEHNR, CDR2 FQNEAQ (reference sequence). This CDR3 is built from 13 residues. With 1 base removed from V and 4 bases from J, the gap between germline ends came to 7 bases. In DNA form, the CDR3 reads TGTGCCAGCAGCTTAGGGCTAGTAGAGACCCAGTACTTC. Its translation is CASSLGLVETQYF. The complete variable domain, with remaining parts taken from reference TRBV7-9 and TRBJ2-5, reads DTGVSQNPRHKITKRGQNVTFRCDPISEHNRLYWYRQTLGQGPEFLTYFQNEAQLEKSRLLSDRFSAERPKGSFSTLEIQRTEQGDSAMYLCASSLGLVETQYFGPGTRLLVL.

The chain links TRBV4-1 to TRBJ1-2; D perhaps matches TRBD1 (6 bases). The CDR3 loop spans 14 amino acids. Germline loops: CDR1 MGHRA, CDR2 YSYEKL. Trimming left V 0 bases short and J 4 bases short, with 9 bases between. The CDR3 DNA follows: TGCGCCAGCAGCCAAGATAGACAGGTCTATGGCTACACCTTC. Protein: CASSQDRQVYGYTF.

This rearrangement joins TRBV6-4 to TRBJ2-7; 9 positions agree with TRBD1. The length of the CDR3 is 14 residues. Germline-derived CDR1 and CDR2 are MRHNA and SNTAGT. The V and J ends lost 2 bases and 6 bases, in that order; junction bases with no gene match: 5. The CDR3 spells CASSDADRGGEQYF. CDR3 nucleotides: TGTGCCAGCAGTGACGCGGACAGGGGAGGCGAGCAGTACTTC.

This clone was seen a handful of times. This rearrangement joins TRBV5-4 to TRBJ1-1; 8 positions agree with TRBD1. CDR3 length equals 15 residues. Germline V gene sequence: CDR1 SGHNT, CDR2 YYREEE (reference sequence). After removal of 6 bases from V and 0 bases from J, the junction contained 7 bases not matched to a gene. CDR3 in amino acids: CASTNRGTVNTEAFF. In DNA, the CDR3 is TGTGCCAGCACTAACAGGGGGACAGTGAACACTGAAGCTTTCTTT.

J is TRBJ2-5 and V is TRBV25-1; TRBD2 matches at 9 bases. This CDR3 is 15 amino acids long. V shed 2 bases, J shed 1 base, and the junction held 2 bases outside the gene matches. The germline V gene has CDR1 MGHDK and CDR2 SYGVNS. CDR3 nucleotide sequence: TGTGCCAGCAGTGAAACTAGCGGGTTCCAAGAGACCCAGTACTTC. As protein: CASSETSGFQETQYF.

This sequence joins TRBV5-1 and TRBJ1-1; maybe TRBD1 (5 bases). Germline CDR1 is SGHRS and CDR2 is YFSETQ. Trimming removed 1 base at V and 0 bases at J, with 7 bases between. This CDR3 region has 14 residues. The CDR3 loop is CASSLQGMNTEAFF. For the CDR3, the DNA is TGCGCCAGCAGCTTGCAGGGTATGAACACTGAAGCTTTCTTT.

V is TRBV4-1 and J is TRBJ1-5; unclear D gene. This CDR3 has 15 amino acids. Germline CDR1 MGHRA, CDR2 YSYEKL. V dropped 1 base and J dropped 6 bases, with 13 bases sitting between them. The CDR3 region is CASSQAIRRAQPQHF. The CDR3, as DNA: TGCGCCAGCAGCCAAGCGATTAGGAGGGCTCAGCCCCAGCATTTT.

This clone was seen once. J is TRBJ1-4 and V is TRBV7-9; 8 bases are shared with TRBD1. V shed 6 bases and J 5 bases; nucleotides not matched to a gene: 5. This CDR3 spans 14 amino acids. Germline CDR1 reads SEHNR; CDR2 reads FQNEAQ (reference sequence). CDR3: CASRTGTGNEKLFF. The CDR3, as DNA: TGTGCCAGCAGGACCGGGACAGGCAATGAAAAACTGTTTTTT.

V gene TRBV7-3 combines with J gene TRBJ2-2; TRBD1 matches at 8 bases. CDR1 is SGHTA, CDR2 FQGTGA, per germline. Germline trimming cut 5 bases from V and 2 bases from J; bases unmatched to any gene: 7. The CDR3 loop spans 16 amino acids. This CDR3 is CASSPQGASNTGELFF. CDR3 sequence (DNA): TGTGCCAGCAGCCCTCAGGGGGCTTCCAACACCGGGGAGCTGTTTTTT.